These 26 T cell receptor beta chains share one sample of origin, sequenced in a study of shared T cell receptors in the human thymus. TCRdb's table, derived via immunoSEQ multiplex PCR, lists solely in-frame clones and lacks some. The sample holds roughly 700,000 clones, around 87% seen once. These same data were also listed under a study on human thymus T cells.

The sample consisted of thymocytes. All receptors derive from a boy less than two years old with a congenital heart defect.

The chain combines TRBV10-3 with TRBJ1-2; D is uncertain. Trimming cost V 4 bases and J 6 bases, with 18 bases left between them. Germline V gene data show CDR1 as ENHRY and CDR2 as SYGVKD. The CDR3 loop spans 15 amino acids. CDR3 in amino acids: CAISARASPRDGYTF. CDR3 nucleotide sequence: TGTGCCATCAGTGCTAGGGCCTCCCCGAGGGATGGCTACACCTTC.

Note on this clone: This same CDR3 is encoded by further DNA sequences in the sample. J is TRBJ2-7 and V is TRBV10-2; the D gene is possibly TRBD1 (6 bases). Germline-derived CDR1 and CDR2 are WSHSY and SAAADI. V lost 4 bases and J 0 bases, leaving 7 bases between the germline ends. This CDR3 is 13 amino acids long. The chain's CDR3 is CASSVGHSYEQYF. Written as DNA, the CDR3 is TGCGCCAGCAGTGTGGGACACTCCTACGAGCAGTACTTC.

This chain uses TRBV7-2 with TRBJ2-2; 7 bases map to TRBD1. V was clipped by 4 bases and J by 7 bases; unmatched bases: 6. This CDR3 contains 14 residues. CDR1 and CDR2 from the germline V gene are SGHTA and FQGNSA. The CDR3 loop is CASSSLQGFGELFF. Written as DNA, the CDR3 is TGTGCCAGCAGCTCCTTACAGGGGTTCGGGGAGCTGTTTTTT.

This clone has only a few counts. The chain employs TRBV19 and TRBJ2-2, with D possibly matching TRBD2 (6 bases). V gave up 7 bases and J gave up 5 bases, with 20 bases separating them. CDR3 length equals 16 residues. The germline V gene has CDR1 LNHDA and CDR2 SQIVND (reference sequence). The CDR3, as DNA: TGTGCCAGTACCGACTCCCGGGACTCTACTACCGGGGAGCTGTTTTTT. Translation gives CASTDSRDSTTGELFF.

The chain has TRBV7-9 and TRBJ2-2, with TRBD2 matching over 9 bases. The CDR3 contains 14 residues. Per the germline V gene, CDR1 is SEHNR and CDR2 is FQNEAQ (reference sequence). J gave up 7 bases and V 7 bases, and 7 bases lay outside the gene matches. The CDR3 coding sequence is TGTGCCAGCACCGATAGCGGGAGTAACGGGGAGCTGTTTTTT. Its protein is CASTDSGSNGELFF.

The chain links TRBV9 to TRBJ2-2; D is unclear. The germline CDR1 and CDR2 sequences are SGDLS and YYNGEE. V was shortened by 4 bases and J by 3 bases, with 10 bases between the two germline ends. The CDR3 runs 14 residues. CDR3 sequence: CASSLTRDTGELFF. For the CDR3, the DNA is TGTGCCAGCAGCTTAACTCGCGACACCGGGGAGCTGTTTTTT.

This clone was seen a single time. The chain carries TRBV5-1 and TRBJ2-2; D is possibly TRBD2 (6 bases). CDR3 length equals 18 residues. V was pared by 0 bases and J by 0 bases, with 15 bases between. From germline, CDR1 is SGHRS and CDR2 YFSETQ. CDR3 in DNA: TGCGCCAGCAGCTTGGCCAAGGTAGCGGTTGCGAACACCGGGGAGCTGTTTTTT. As protein: CASSLAKVAVANTGELFF.

The gene calls are TRBV4-3 and TRBJ1-2; TRBD1 is a possible D gene (6 bases). Per the germline V gene, CDR1 is LGHNA and CDR2 is YSLEER. CDR3 length equals 15 residues. Trimming cost V 0 bases and J 3 bases, with 11 bases left between them. The CDR3 region is CASSQDRNRDYGYTF. The CDR3 DNA follows: TGCGCCAGCAGCCAAGATCGGAACAGGGACTATGGCTACACCTTC.

This chain uses TRBV15 with TRBJ1-4; D unresolved. Deletions cut 1 base from V and 2 bases from J, with 8 bases between. Germline CDR1 reads LNHNV; CDR2 reads YYDKDF (reference sequence). The CDR3 spans 15 residues. DNA of the CDR3: TGTGCCACCAGCAGAGGGAGGACTACTAATGAAAAACTGTTTTTT. It is translated as CATSRGRTTNEKLFF.

This rearrangement joins TRBV30 to TRBJ2-1, with D uncertain. This CDR3 region has 16 residues. CDR1 and CDR2 from the germline V gene are GTSNPN and SVGIG (reference sequence). V lost 1 base and J lost 0, with 13 bases in between. The CDR3 region is CAWSGRGGFSYNEQFF. CDR3 DNA sequence: TGTGCCTGGAGTGGACGAGGCGGATTCTCCTACAATGAGCAGTTCTTC. Full variable domain (missing parts from reference TRBV30 and TRBJ2-1): SQTIHQWPATLVQPVGSPLSLECTVEGTSNPNLYWYRQAAGRGLQLLFYSVGIGQISSEVPQNLSASRPQDRQFILSSKKLLLSDSGFYLCAWSGRGGFSYNEQFFGPGTRLTVL.

The gene calls are TRBV7-2 and TRBJ2-7, with a weak D call TRBD1 (6 bases). This CDR3 region has 14 residues. From germline, CDR1 is SGHTA and CDR2 FQGNSA. Trimming left V 5 bases short and J 2 bases short, with 13 bases between. As DNA, the CDR3 is TGTGCCAGCAGCATACCGGGACACGCCTACGAGCAGTACTTC. As protein: CASSIPGHAYEQYF. Full variable domain (missing parts from reference TRBV7-2 and TRBJ2-7): GAGVSQSPSNKVTEKGKDVELRCDPISGHTALYWYRQSLGQGLEFLIYFQGNSAPDKSGLPSDRFSAERTGGSVSTLTIQRTQQEDSAVYLCASSIPGHAYEQYFGPGTRLTVT.

This chain links TRBV4-2 with TRBJ2-1; 9 bases align to TRBD2. This CDR3 has 17 residues. Trimming took 3 bases from V and 7 from J; bases not matched to a gene: 13. Germline V gene data show CDR1 as LGHNA and CDR2 as YNFKEQ. The DNA of the CDR3 is TGTGCCAGCAGCCAGGAACCCTGGGCGGGAGGGCCGAATGAGCAGTTCTTC. Translating gives CASSQEPWAGGPNEQFF.

V is TRBV15 and J is TRBJ1-4; unclear D gene. The CDR3 is 15 residues long. Germline V gene data show CDR1 as LNHNV and CDR2 as YYDKDF (reference sequence). V lost 0 bases and J 3 bases, leaving 8 bases between the germline ends. The CDR3 here is CATSRDRRPNEKLFF. In nucleotides, the CDR3 is TGTGCCACCAGCAGAGACAGGAGGCCTAATGAAAAACTGTTTTTT.

This CDR3 is CASSSTGTRPSDYTF. The CDR3 DNA reads TGTGCCAGCAGTTCCACCGGGACAAGGCCCTCGGACTACACCTTC. The chain is built from TRBV6-4 and TRBJ1-2, with D possibly matching TRBD1 (6 bases). V lost 5 bases to trimming and J lost 10 bases, with 23 bases between them. The CDR3 loop spans 15 amino acids. Germline V gives CDR1 MRHNA, CDR2 SNTAGT.

This sequence joins TRBV21-1 and TRBJ2-1; TRBD1 reflects the table's D call only, with no check against the DNA. TRBV21-1 is a documented pseudogene. This CDR3 is built from 16 residues. The chain's CDR3 is CASSKAGVSSYNEQFF. Here the CDR3 DNA reads TGTGCCAGCAGCAAAGCAGGGGTTAGCTCCTACAATGAGCAGTTCTTC.

This chain connects TRBV6-6 to TRBJ2-1; 8 nucleotides line up with TRBD2. The trim removed 3 bases at V and 8 bases at J, leaving 6 bases unmatched. The germline CDR1 and CDR2 sequences are MNHNY and SVGAGI (reference sequence). This CDR3 comprises 14 residues. CDR3: CASSYRGLDYEQFF. The CDR3 nucleotides are TGTGCCAGCAGTTATCGGGGACTAGACTATGAGCAGTTCTTC.

The chain couples TRBV20-1 to TRBJ2-5; 7 bases are a match to TRBD1. The end of the DNA fits TRBJ2-7 better, so the J call may be wrong. CDR1 is DFQATT, CDR2 SNEGSKA, per germline (reference sequence). The CDR3 is 11 residues long. CDR3 in DNA: TGCAGTGGTAACAGGGGCGGCGAGCAGTACTTC. It specifies CSGNRGGEQYF.

This sequence joins TRBV5-1 and TRBJ2-3; 10 positions agree with TRBD2. CDR1 and CDR2 from the germline V gene are SGHRS and YFSETQ. This CDR3 is built from 18 residues. The V segment lost 0 bases and the J segment 3 bases; nucleotides outside the gene matches: 10. CDR3 sequence reads: CASSLGSIAGGGTDTQYF. As DNA, the CDR3 is TGCGCCAGCAGCTTGGGATCCATAGCGGGAGGTGGTACAGATACGCAGTATTTT.

The chain is built from TRBV11-2 and TRBJ2-1, with D possibly TRBD1 on 5 matching bases. The germline gives CDR1 SGHAT, CDR2 FQNNGV. The ends were cut back, 0 bases at V and 0 bases at J, with 12 bases in the middle. The CDR3 loop spans 17 amino acids. The CDR3 spells CASSLDRDSSSYNEQFF. CDR3 nucleotides: TGTGCCAGCAGCTTAGATCGCGACAGTAGCTCCTACAATGAGCAGTTCTTC.

The CDR3, as DNA: TGCAGCGTTGAGAGAGGGACAGGCCCAGATGAAAAACTGTTTTTT. Protein product: CSVERGTGPDEKLFF. V and J are TRBV29-1 and TRBJ1-4; TRBD1 matches 8 bases. Per germline, CDR1 SQVTM and CDR2 ANQGSEA. Unmatched junction bases numbered 9, after V lost 3 bases and J lost 6 bases. This CDR3 comprises 15 residues. Supplemented by reference TRBV29-1 and TRBJ1-4, the full variable domain reads SAVISQKPSRDICQRGTSLTIQCQVDSQVTMMFWYRQQPGQSLTLIATANQGSEATYESGFVIDKFPISRPNLTFSTLTVSNMSPEDSSIYLCSVERGTGPDEKLFFGSGTQLSVL.

The chain links TRBV6-1 to TRBJ2-7; a possible D gene is TRBD2 (5 bases). CDR3 length: 14 amino acids. Germline V gives CDR1 MNHNS, CDR2 SASEGT. V was trimmed by 1 base and J by 6 bases, leaving 13 bases between them. Written as DNA, the CDR3 is TGTGCCAGCAGTGAAGAGGACTCGACTCCCGAGCAGTACTTC. Its translation is CASSEEDSTPEQYF.

The rearrangement uses TRBV19 and TRBJ1-2; 8 bases line up with TRBD1. The V segment lost 5 bases and the J segment 4 bases; nucleotides outside the gene matches: 12. Germline CDR1 LNHDA, CDR2 SQIVND (reference sequence). The CDR3 totals 16 residues. CDR3 nucleotide sequence: TGTGCCAGTAGTCCAGCCCTCAGGGGGCAAGGCTATGGCTACACCTTC. It translates to CASSPALRGQGYGYTF.

The chain recombines TRBV5-1 with TRBJ2-7; 13 bases agree with TRBD2. CDR1 is SGHRS and CDR2 is YFSETQ in the germline V gene. The CDR3 spans 17 residues. V shed 0 bases, J shed 2 bases, and the junction held 5 bases outside the gene matches. CDR3 in amino acids: CASSLGGGLAGPYEQYF. The CDR3 bases are TGCGCCAGCAGCTTGGGGGGGGGACTAGCGGGGCCCTACGAGCAGTACTTC. The complete variable domain, with remaining parts taken from reference TRBV5-1 and TRBJ2-7, reads KAGVTQTPRYLIKTRGQQVTLSCSPISGHRSVSWYQQTPGQGLQFLFEYFSETQRNKGNFPGRFSGRQFSNSRSEMNVSTLELGDSALYLCASSLGGGLAGPYEQYFGPGTRLTVT.

The chain joins TRBV25-1 to TRBJ1-2; 9 bases line up with TRBD1. Per germline, CDR1 MGHDK and CDR2 SYGVNS. The CDR3 runs to 14 residues. After removal of 6 bases from V and 5 bases from J, the junction contained 7 bases not matched to a gene. The CDR3 nucleotides read TGTGCCAGCAGGGGGACAGGGTCAGATTATGGCTACACCTTC. Amino acid sequence: CASRGTGSDYGYTF.

V usage is TRBV11-2 and J usage is TRBJ2-7; TRBD2 aligns across 9 bases. Germline lookup yields CDR1 SGHAT and CDR2 FQNNGV. The CDR3 loop spans 14 amino acids. V lost 5 bases to trimming and J lost 2 bases; unmatched junction nucleotides: 4. The CDR3 here is CASSALAGTYEQYF. Here the CDR3 DNA reads TGTGCCAGCAGCGCCCTAGCGGGAACCTACGAGCAGTACTTC.

This chain joins TRBV13 and TRBJ1-1; TRBD1 matches at 8 bases. This CDR3 region has 16 residues. The V gene's germline CDR1 is PRHDT and CDR2 FYEKMQ (reference sequence). Unmatched junction bases numbered 9, after V lost 3 bases and J lost 3 bases. This CDR3 reads CASSFLLDRGDTEAFF. In DNA form, the CDR3 reads TGTGCCAGCAGCTTTCTCCTAGACAGGGGCGACACTGAAGCTTTCTTT.